Listed here are 26 T cell receptor beta chains from one sample, sequenced in a study of blood T cell repertoires in COVID-19. Using immunoSEQ multiplex PCR, the repertoire was profiled, and TCRdb retains in-frame clones only, with some absent. The table includes approximately 180,000 clones, more than 85% detected once. The sequenced sample was PBMCs or T cells enriched from blood (not recorded which). The receptors come from a human donor with acute COVID-19. The donor label of this sample is uncertain.

The V call is TRBV11-2, the J call TRBJ2-7; 7 nucleotides match TRBD1. The CDR3 has 15 residues. Germline V gene data show CDR1 as SGHAT and CDR2 as FQNNGV. The ends lost 4 bases at V and 2 bases at J; junction bases unmatched: 8. As DNA, the CDR3 is TGTGCCAGCAGCTCTGTTATCGGACAGGCCTACGAGCAGTACTTC. The encoded protein is CASSSVIGQAYEQYF. Drawing the rest from reference TRBV11-2 and TRBJ2-7, the complete variable domain is EAGVAQSPRYKIIEKRQSVAFWCNPISGHATLYWYQQILGQGPKLLIQFQNNGVVDDSQLPKDRFSAERLKGVDSTLKIQPAKLEDSAVYLCASSSVIGQAYEQYFGPGTRLTVT.

Concerning this clone itself: The sample has other DNA sequences that encode this CDR3 too. V usage is TRBV5-1 and J usage is TRBJ1-2; D not resolved. This CDR3 region has 14 residues. V was pared by 0 bases and J by 4 bases, with 10 bases between. Looked up from germline, CDR1 is SGHRS and CDR2 is YFSETQ. The CDR3 bases are TGCGCCAGCAGCTTGGAGGGAGCCCTCTATGGCTACACCTTC. This gives the protein CASSLEGALYGYTF.

The V call is TRBV3-1 (or the pseudogene TRBV3-2), the J call TRBJ1-2; TRBD1 aligns across 12 bases. The CDR3 contains 16 residues. V was pared by 3 bases and J by 8 bases, with 10 bases of the junction left unmatched. In germline, CDR1 is LGHDT, CDR2 YNNKEL (reference sequence). CDR3 DNA sequence: TGTGCCAGCAGCCAGTTGGGACAGGGGGCTCCGCGGGGCTACACCTTC. Amino acids: CASSQLGQGAPRGYTF.

V and J are TRBV11-2 and TRBJ2-2; perhaps TRBD1 as D (6 bases). V was pared by 2 bases and J by 5 bases, with 9 bases between. CDR1 and CDR2 from the germline V gene are SGHAT and FQNNGV. This CDR3 is built from 14 residues. The CDR3 protein is CASSLIQGTGELFF. The CDR3 DNA reads TGTGCCAGCAGCTTAATCCAGGGGACCGGGGAGCTGTTTTTT. Drawing the rest from reference TRBV11-2 and TRBJ2-2, the complete variable domain is EAGVAQSPRYKIIEKRQSVAFWCNPISGHATLYWYQQILGQGPKLLIQFQNNGVVDDSQLPKDRFSAERLKGVDSTLKIQPAKLEDSAVYLCASSLIQGTGELFFGEGSRLTVL.

The V gene is TRBV30, the J gene TRBJ2-2; 8 bases line up with TRBD2. The CDR3 runs to 12 residues. V shed 4 bases, J shed 6 bases, and the junction held 1 base outside the gene matches. CDR1 is GTSNPN and CDR2 is SVGIG in the germline V gene (reference sequence). CDR3 residues: CAWTSGSGELFF. The CDR3 DNA reads as TGTGCCTGGACTAGCGGGTCCGGGGAGCTGTTTTTT.

The genes are TRBV9 and TRBJ2-2; D not certain. The CDR3 runs to 11 residues. The V gene lost 7 bases and the J gene lost 3 bases, with 4 bases spanning the gap. Germline CDR1 is SGDLS and CDR2 is YYNGEE. As DNA, the CDR3 is TGTGCCAGCGGCTACACCGGGGAGCTGTTTTTT. Protein product: CASGYTGELFF.

The chain uses TRBV7-2 and TRBJ1-2; perhaps TRBD1 as D (5 bases). The CDR3 extends over 14 amino acids. The V gene lost 5 bases and the J gene lost 7 bases, with 17 bases spanning the gap. From germline, CDR1 is SGHTA and CDR2 FQGNSA. CDR3 nucleotide sequence: TGTGCCAGCAGCCAAGGTCCGGGGGACCCTGGCTACACCTTC. The encoded protein is CASSQGPGDPGYTF.

The chain employs TRBV2 and TRBJ2-2; D possibly corresponds to TRBD1 (5 bases). From germline, CDR1 is SNHLY and CDR2 FYNNEI. This CDR3 is 14 amino acids long. The V gene lost 10 bases and the J gene lost 1 base, with 13 bases spanning the gap. The CDR3 sequence: CATGNGVNTGELFF. The CDR3 DNA reads TGTGCCACAGGGAATGGAGTGAACACCGGGGAGCTGTTTTTT.

This chain connects TRBV5-1 to TRBJ1-1; TRBD1 is a possible D gene (5 bases). The germline CDR1 and CDR2 sequences are SGHRS and YFSETQ. The V and J ends lost 0 bases and 5 bases respectively, with 8 bases between them. The CDR3 has 13 residues. The CDR3 bases are TGCGCCAGCAGCTTGGGGACAATGACTGAAGCTTTCTTT. Its protein product is CASSLGTMTEAFF.

CDR3 sequence: CASSLTTGGLQPQHF. CDR3 coding DNA: TGTGCCAGCAGCTTAACTACAGGGGGCCTTCAGCCCCAGCATTTT. The chain joins TRBV7-2 to TRBJ1-5; 9 bases map to TRBD1. There are 15 residues in the CDR3. Germline trimming cut 2 bases from V and 6 bases from J; bases unmatched to any gene: 5. From germline, CDR1 is SGHTA and CDR2 FQGNSA.

The V and J genes are TRBV4-2 and TRBJ1-1, with D tentatively TRBD1 (5 bases). The V and J ends lost 1 base and 3 bases respectively, with 12 bases between them. The CDR3 is 15 residues long. CDR1 and CDR2 from the germline V gene are LGHNA and YNFKEQ. Here the CDR3 DNA reads TGTGCCAGCAGCCAAGCGGTCAGGGTGTACACTGAAGCTTTCTTT. Protein product: CASSQAVRVYTEAFF.

This rearrangement joins TRBV5-1 to TRBJ2-1; no clear D gene. Trimming pared 5 bases from V and 7 bases from J, leaving 22 bases between. Germline-derived CDR1 and CDR2 are SGHRS and YFSETQ. The CDR3 contains 16 residues. In DNA form, the CDR3 reads TGCGCCAGCAGTTTGAAGCAAGACTTGTCTATTAATGAGCAGTTCTTC. It encodes CASSLKQDLSINEQFF.

The chain joins TRBV18 to TRBJ2-1; D is possibly TRBD2 (6 bases). V was trimmed by 6 bases and J by 4 bases, leaving 16 bases between them. Germline V gene lookup returns CDR1 KGHSH and CDR2 LQKENI. CDR3 size: 15 residues. The CDR3 sequence: CASSLTGEGYNEQFF. CDR3 in DNA: TGTGCCAGCTCTCTGACGGGGGAAGGGTACAATGAGCAGTTCTTC. The full variable domain, rest sourced from reference TRBV18 and TRBJ2-1, is NAGVMQNPRHLVRRRGQEARLRCSPMKGHSHVYWYRQLPEEGLKFMVYLQKENIIDESGMPKERFSAEFPKEGPSILRIQQVVRGDSAAYFCASSLTGEGYNEQFFGPGTRLTVL.

The chain employs TRBV21-1 and TRBJ1-1; the table assigns TRBD1, which was not confirmed against the DNA. TRBV21-1 is described as a pseudogene. This CDR3 has 16 amino acids. The CDR3 region has the DNA TGTGCCAGCAGCCCTTGGCCCTGCCCCATGAACACTGAAGCTTTCTTT. Amino acid sequence: CASSPWPCPMNTEAFF.

This clone has a single count. The V gene is TRBV5-1, the J gene TRBJ1-2, with D uncertain. The germline gives CDR1 SGHRS, CDR2 YFSETQ. Between the trimmed V and J ends, which lost 0 bases and 7 bases, there was a span of 7 bases. The CDR3 sequence is 12 residues long. The CDR3 is CASSLGPRGYTF. The CDR3 bases are TGCGCCAGCAGCTTGGGGCCCCGTGGCTACACCTTC.

The J gene is TRBJ2-3, the V gene TRBV11-2, with D perhaps TRBD2 (6 bases). Trimming pared 5 bases from V and 6 bases from J, leaving 15 bases between. The CDR3 covers 14 residues. Germline V lookup: CDR1 SGHAT, CDR2 FQNNGV. As DNA, the CDR3 is TGTGCCAGCAGCAGGGACTTGAAGCAGGATACGCAGTATTTT. This sequence encodes CASSRDLKQDTQYF.

The genes are TRBV19 and TRBJ2-2; no reliable D call. Trimming stripped 7 bases from V and 4 bases from J, with 13 bases between. Germline assignment: CDR1 LNHDA and CDR2 SQIVND (reference sequence). The CDR3 loop spans 14 amino acids. The CDR3 DNA follows: TGTGCCAGTAAATCATATGCGTCCACCGGGGAGCTGTTTTTT. Residues: CASKSYASTGELFF. The variable domain in full, completed from reference TRBV19 and TRBJ2-2, reads DGGITQSPKYLFRKEGQNVTLSCEQNLNHDAMYWYRQDPGQGLRLIYYSQIVNDFQKGDIAEGYSVSREKKESFPLTVTSAQKNPTAFYLCASKSYASTGELFFGEGSRLTVL.

The rearrangement uses TRBV11-2 and TRBJ2-7; 7 nucleotides align to TRBD1. CDR1 is SGHAT, CDR2 FQNNGV, per germline. V lost 5 bases, J lost 5 bases, and 9 bases stayed unmatched. This CDR3 region has 14 residues. The CDR3 is CASSPMTGLHEQYF. CDR3 sequence (DNA): TGTGCCAGCAGCCCAATGACAGGGCTCCACGAGCAGTACTTC.

The V call is TRBV19, the J call TRBJ1-5, with D perhaps matching TRBD1 (5 bases). The CDR3 runs to 17 residues. Per the germline V gene, CDR1 is LNHDA and CDR2 is SQIVND (reference sequence). V dropped 3 bases and J dropped 0 bases, with 15 bases sitting between them. The CDR3 here is CASSITGGLYSNQPQHF. The CDR3 region has the DNA TGTGCCAGTAGTATTACAGGTGGTCTCTATAGCAATCAGCCCCAGCATTTT.

The CDR3 coding sequence is TGTGCCAGCAGTTTAGCATCCTCTGAAGCTTTCTTT. This encodes CASSLASSEAFF. The chain carries TRBV12-3 or TRBV12-4 and TRBJ1-1; D call uncertain. The germline V and J ends were trimmed by 0 bases and 6 bases, with 5 bases remaining between them. This CDR3 has 12 residues.

This clone was seen just once. The V and J genes are TRBV10-3 and TRBJ2-1, with 13 bases matching TRBD2. Germline V gene data show CDR1 as ENHRY and CDR2 as SYGVKD. V lost 3 bases and J lost 10; bases outside the gene matches: 6. This CDR3 has 15 residues. The CDR3 sequence: CAISETSGGVEEQFF. CDR3 in DNA: TGTGCCATCAGTGAAACTAGCGGGGGGGTCGAGGAGCAGTTCTTC.

The chain links TRBV7-8 to TRBJ2-7; 8 bases align to TRBD1. Looked up from germline, CDR1 is SGHVS and CDR2 is FQNEAQ. The V and J ends lost 4 bases and 7 bases, in that order; junction bases with no gene match: 12. This CDR3 has 15 residues. The CDR3 here is CASSSYGTGPPEQYF. The CDR3 DNA follows: TGTGCCAGCAGCTCTTACGGGACAGGCCCGCCAGAGCAGTACTTC.

This chain uses TRBV7-6 with TRBJ2-2; 10 positions match TRBD2. The CDR3 covers 16 residues. Germline lookup yields CDR1 SGHVS and CDR2 FNYEAQ. V shed 4 bases, J shed 0 bases, and the junction held 2 bases outside the gene matches. CDR3 residues: CASSSSGGANTGELFF. CDR3 coding DNA: TGTGCCAGCAGCTCTAGCGGGGGCGCGAACACCGGGGAGCTGTTTTTT.

This clone has only a few counts. The chain links TRBV15 to TRBJ1-2; no clear D. Germline V gene data show CDR1 as LNHNV and CDR2 as YYDKDF (reference sequence). This CDR3 is built from 13 residues. V gave up 6 bases and J gave up 4 bases, with 12 bases separating them. In DNA form, the CDR3 reads TGTGCCACCAGAAGCGGGTTCGGCTATGGCTACACCTTC. As protein: CATRSGFGYGYTF. Complete variable domain (other parts from reference TRBV15 and TRBJ1-2): DAMVIQNPRYQVTQFGKPVTLSCSQTLNHNVMYWYQQKSSQAPKLLFHYYDKDFNNEADTPDNFQSRRPNTSFCFLDIRSPGLGDTAMYLCATRSGFGYGYTFGSGTRLTVV.

V is TRBV7-2 and J is TRBJ1-6; 9 nucleotides align to TRBD1. V trimming: 4 bases; J trimming: 6 bases; junction bases outside the gene matches: 7. Germline V gives CDR1 SGHTA, CDR2 FQGNSA. The CDR3 extends over 16 amino acids. In DNA form, the CDR3 reads TGTGCCAGCAGCTCCCCGGTGGGACAGGGTAATTCACCCCTCCACTTT. Protein: CASSSPVGQGNSPLHF.

This clone was seen more than once but under ten times. The chain joins TRBV7-2 to TRBJ1-6; TRBD1 matches 7 bases. V shed 1 base and J 9 bases; nucleotides not matched to a gene: 3. Germline CDR1 SGHTA, CDR2 FQGNSA. This CDR3 has 14 amino acids. CDR3 sequence: CASSLEQGSSPLHF. In DNA form, the CDR3 reads TGTGCCAGCAGCTTAGAACAGGGGTCTTCACCCCTCCACTTT.